The 8 T cell receptor beta chains reported below all come from one sample, sequenced in a study of blood T cell repertoires in COVID-19. Sequencing used immunoSEQ multiplex PCR; TCRdb keeps in-frame clones, though not all of them. The sample lists 250,000 to 300,000 clones, around 83% occurring once. The sample consisted of peripheral blood. The receptors here all came from a man between 18 and 35 years old with active or convalescent COVID-19.

V is TRBV30 and J is TRBJ1-3; 7 bases are shared with TRBD1. Germline-derived CDR1 and CDR2 are GTSNPN and SVGIG (reference sequence). V lost 5 bases, J lost 2 bases, and 0 bases stayed unmatched. The CDR3 spans 12 residues. Written as DNA, the CDR3 is TGTGCCTGGGGGACAGCTGGAAACACCATATATTTT. Amino acids: CAWGTAGNTIYF.

V is TRBV19 and J is TRBJ2-7; 7 nucleotides agree with TRBD2. The germline gives CDR1 LNHDA, CDR2 SQIVND (reference sequence). CDR3 size: 16 residues. Germline trimming cut 4 bases from V and 3 bases from J; bases unmatched to any gene: 12. The CDR3 DNA follows: TGTGCCAGTAGTAGGGACGCGGGACTACAAAACTACGAGCAGTACTTC. It yields the protein CASSRDAGLQNYEQYF.

The rearrangement uses TRBV6-5 and TRBJ2-1, with 10 nucleotides matching TRBD2. Trimming at V came to 2 bases and at J to 10 bases, leaving 5 bases not matched to a gene. Germline V gene sequence: CDR1 MNHEY, CDR2 SVGAGI. This CDR3 spans 14 amino acids. Here the CDR3 reads CASSYPSGSGEQFF. The DNA for the CDR3 is TGTGCCAGCAGTTACCCTAGCGGGAGTGGGGAGCAGTTCTTC.

The chain links TRBV4-2 to TRBJ2-7, with 7 bases aligning to TRBD2. The CDR3 extends over 14 amino acids. V shed 4 bases and J 3 bases; nucleotides not matched to a gene: 6. Germline V CDR1 and CDR2: LGHNA, YNFKEQ. The CDR3, as DNA: TGTGCCAGCAGCCCCCGGGCGGGAGACTACGAGCAGTACTTC. Translation: CASSPRAGDYEQYF.

The chain has TRBV28 and TRBJ2-7; a possible D gene is TRBD2 (6 bases). V was trimmed by 5 bases and J by 3 bases, leaving 17 bases between them. The CDR3 contains 15 residues. Germline V gene sequence: CDR1 MDHEN, CDR2 SYDVKM. The CDR3 is CASSPLAGSYYEQYF. In nucleotides, the CDR3 is TGTGCCAGCAGTCCCCTGGCGGGGAGCTACTACGAGCAGTACTTC.

The chain employs TRBV28 and TRBJ2-7; D is unclear. The CDR3 is 13 residues long. V gave up 4 bases and J gave up 3 bases, with 10 bases separating them. Germline lookup yields CDR1 MDHEN and CDR2 SYDVKM. This chain's CDR3 is CASSSPQDYEQYF. CDR3 sequence (DNA): TGTGCCAGCAGTTCTCCGCAGGACTACGAGCAGTACTTC.

The CDR3 protein is CASSPQVINSPLHF. The CDR3 bases are TGTGCCAGCAGTCCACAGGTGATTAATTCACCCCTCCACTTT. The gene calls are TRBV5-4 and TRBJ1-6; TRBD1 is a possible D gene (5 bases). Trimming cost V 5 bases and J 6 bases, with 12 bases left between them. This CDR3 comprises 14 residues. Looked up from germline, CDR1 is SGHNT and CDR2 is YYREEE (reference sequence).

V is TRBV24-1 and J is TRBJ1-6; no reliable D call. Germline-derived CDR1 and CDR2 are KGHDR and SFDVKD. The CDR3 is 13 residues long. Trimming removed 9 bases at V and 7 bases at J, with 12 bases between. Here the CDR3 reads CATSATGNSPLHF. The CDR3 DNA sequence: TGTGCCACCTCGGCGACGGGAAATTCACCCCTCCACTTT.